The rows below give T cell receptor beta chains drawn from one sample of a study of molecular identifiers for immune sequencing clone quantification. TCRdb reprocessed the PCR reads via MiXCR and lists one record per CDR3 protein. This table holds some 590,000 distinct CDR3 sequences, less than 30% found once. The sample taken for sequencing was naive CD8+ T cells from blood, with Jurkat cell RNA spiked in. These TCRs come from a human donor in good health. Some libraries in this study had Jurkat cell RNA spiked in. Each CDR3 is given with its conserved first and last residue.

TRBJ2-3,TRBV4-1,CASSQDRPGQGMNADTQYF
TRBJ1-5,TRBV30,CAWSVRGNQPQHF
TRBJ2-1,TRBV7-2,CASSTLSGSYNEQFF
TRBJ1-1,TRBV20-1,CSARTQEGPNTEAFF
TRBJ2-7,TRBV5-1,CASSSSDRGYEQYF
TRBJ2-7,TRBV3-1,CASSQWGLAGDYEQYF
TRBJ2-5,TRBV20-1,CSARTSGSIETQNF
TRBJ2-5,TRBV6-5,CASSYQRGAGQETQYF
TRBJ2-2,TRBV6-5,CASSPTIWRLDTGELFF
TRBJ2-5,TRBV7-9,CASSLAYGRGLETQYF
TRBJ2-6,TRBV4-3,CASSQDLDRGTGANVLTF
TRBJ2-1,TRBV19,CASSINPDAYNEQFF
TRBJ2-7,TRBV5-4,CASSRLGGRASSYSYEQYF
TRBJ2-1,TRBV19,CASSPDFAVDNEQFF
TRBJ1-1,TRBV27,CASSLYRGLPGMNTEAFF
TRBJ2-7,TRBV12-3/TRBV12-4,CASSLVDRPVEQYF
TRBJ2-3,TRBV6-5,CASSYSNRLTDTQYF
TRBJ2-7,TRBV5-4,CASSLRGRTYEQYF
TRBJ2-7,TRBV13,CASSSPSRTYEQYF
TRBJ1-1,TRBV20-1,CSAREQTTPEAFF
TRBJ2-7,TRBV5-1,CASSLASWDRADEQYF
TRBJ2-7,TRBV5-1,CASSLGGGRAYEQYF
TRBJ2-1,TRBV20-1,CSARDTREQFF
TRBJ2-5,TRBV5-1,CASSPDNHQETQYF
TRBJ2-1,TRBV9,CASSEDDSDSYNEQFF
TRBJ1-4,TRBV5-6,CASSSRTESGANEKLFF
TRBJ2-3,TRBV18,CASSPDGLAGVDTQYF
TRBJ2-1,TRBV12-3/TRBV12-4,CASSTTSGRGRDNEQFF
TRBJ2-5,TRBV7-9,CASSQSVGFQEPQYF
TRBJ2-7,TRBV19,CASSTGTGIYEQYF
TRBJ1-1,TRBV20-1,CSARFDRVQVMNTEAFF
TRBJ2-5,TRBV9,CASSVKAGQQVTQYF
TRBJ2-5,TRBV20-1,CSARPTGTGGLETQYF
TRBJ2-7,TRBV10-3,CAISESGGDISYEQYF
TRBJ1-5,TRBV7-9,CASSPRTGASNQPQHF
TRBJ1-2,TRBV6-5,CASSYGRIYGYTF
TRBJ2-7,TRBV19,CASSPPEGDEQYF
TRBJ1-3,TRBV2,CASNGGLTGNTIYF
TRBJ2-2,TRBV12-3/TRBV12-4,CAGSSVGTGELFF
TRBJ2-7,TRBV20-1,CSARPQGYEQYF